This entry is about one TCR beta chain. This entry is derived from a study of blood T cell repertoires in COVID-19. In the study overall: T cells, B-cell-depleted T cells, or PBMCs supplied cDNA or gDNA.

TCRdb's table, derived via immunoSEQ multiplex PCR, lists solely in-frame clones and lacks some. Of 170,000 or so clones in the sample, around nine tenths were seen once. This clonotype was sampled from a woman between 18 and 29 years old who had recovered from COVID-19. The sample was peripheral blood.

The CDR3 is CASSSTGLNTEAFF. CDR3 nucleotides: TGCGCCAGCAGCTCGACAGGGTTGAACACTGAAGCTTTCTTT. The rearrangement links TRBV5-1 to TRBJ1-1, with 7 bases aligning to TRBD1. Germline values: CDR1 SGHRS, CDR2 YFSETQ. The CDR3 covers 14 residues. The junction had 2 bases not matched to a gene; V was cut back by 3 bases and J by 0 bases. The variable domain in full, completed from reference TRBV5-1 and TRBJ1-1, reads KAGVTQTPRYLIKTRGQQVTLSCSPISGHRSVSWYQQTPGQGLQFLFEYFSETQRNKGNFPGRFSGRQFSNSRSEMNVSTLELGDSALYLCASSSTGLNTEAFFGQGTRLTVV.